This TCR beta chain came from a study of blood T cell repertoires in COVID-19. Study context: The United States, Italy and Spain were the sources of the acute and convalescent COVID-19 samples. From T cells, B-cell-depleted T cells, or PBMCs came the material, which was cDNA or gDNA.

As handled by the study authors: It was from reference gene primer amplification that nucleated cell counts were estimated. Sequencing was performed with immunoSEQ multiplex PCR; in TCRdb, only in-frame clones are kept and a portion is missing. V, J and clone size are taken as reported in that table, and D and trimming were inferred from the DNA itself. Of about 98,000 clones in the sample, approximately 86% were seen once. This clone has a handful of counts. Material: peripheral blood. This TCR was recovered from a man aged 45 to 65 with acute or convalescent COVID-19.

CDR3 coding DNA: TGTGCCAGTAGTACCGGCAGGATCTACACAGATACGCAGTATTTT. Translated, it gives CASSTGRIYTDTQYF. The chain carries TRBV19 and TRBJ2-3; D gene uncertain. Trimming took 4 bases from V and 2 from J, leaving 13 bases between them. The CDR3 is 15 residues long. Germline CDR1 is LNHDA and CDR2 is SQIVND (reference sequence). Looking up the rest from reference TRBV19 and TRBJ2-3 gives the full variable domain: DGGITQSPKYLFRKEGQNVTLSCEQNLNHDAMYWYRQDPGQGLRLIYYSQIVNDFQKGDIAEGYSVSREKKESFPLTVTSAQKNPTAFYLCASSTGRIYTDTQYFGPGTRLTVL.